Following are 15 T cell receptor beta chains from one sample sequenced in a study of T cell changes during pregnancy in multiple sclerosis. TCRdb keeps only in-frame clones here, not all; method: immunoSEQ multiplex PCR. The table has about 40,000 clones, 90% to 95% seen once. The source was CD4+ T cells from peripheral blood mononuclear cells, collected before pregnancy. These receptors were taken from a female donor with multiple sclerosis, enrolled in a pregnancy study.

Only one count was recorded for this clone. The J gene is TRBJ1-1, the V gene TRBV4-3; 9 positions match TRBD1. The germline CDR1 and CDR2 sequences are LGHNA and YSLEER. The length of the CDR3 is 13 residues. V trimming: 1 base; J trimming: 10 bases; junction bases outside the gene matches: 4. The CDR3 sequence is CASSQVTGGLAFF. In nucleotides, the CDR3 is TGCGCCAGCAGCCAAGTGACAGGGGGATTAGCTTTCTTT.

The chain has TRBV7-9 and TRBJ2-7; 11 bases fit TRBD2. Unmatched junction bases numbered 9, after V lost 5 bases and J lost 6 bases. Germline CDR1 reads SEHNR; CDR2 reads FQNEAQ (reference sequence). This CDR3 comprises 15 residues. The CDR3 bases are TGTGCCAGCAGCCGTCCGGGACTAGCGGAGATCGAGCAGTACTTC. This translates into CASSRPGLAEIEQYF.

This chain joins TRBV7-2 and TRBJ1-5; 11 positions match TRBD1. Per the germline V gene, CDR1 is SGHTA and CDR2 is FQGNSA. This CDR3 comprises 17 residues. Trimming removed 1 base from V and 1 base from J; junction bases left unmatched: 3. CDR3 sequence (DNA): TGTGCCAGCAGCTTAGTGGGGACAGGGGGAAGCAATCAGCCCCAGCATTTT. Translating gives CASSLVGTGGSNQPQHF.

This clone was detected once. The V and J genes are TRBV27 and TRBJ2-7, with D maybe TRBD2 (6 bases). The CDR3 has 15 residues. V lost 4 bases and J 0 bases, leaving 13 bases between the germline ends. CDR1 is MNHEY and CDR2 is SMNVEV in the germline V gene (reference sequence). In DNA, the CDR3 is TGTGCCAGCAGTTCCTCACGGGGGAGCTCCTACGAGCAGTACTTC. Protein product: CASSSSRGSSYEQYF.

The chain combines TRBV6-5 with TRBJ1-2; TRBD1 agrees at 7 bases. The V segment lost 4 bases and the J segment 6 bases; nucleotides outside the gene matches: 5. The CDR3 is 13 residues long. From germline, CDR1 is MNHEY and CDR2 SVGAGI. This chain's CDR3 is CASSFRQGHGYTF. In DNA form, the CDR3 reads TGTGCCAGCAGTTTCCGACAGGGACATGGCTACACCTTC.

V usage is TRBV10-3 and J usage is TRBJ1-5; the D gene is possibly TRBD1 (6 bases). The CDR3 runs 14 residues. The germline gives CDR1 ENHRY, CDR2 SYGVKD. V was trimmed by 2 bases and J by 7 bases, leaving 12 bases between them. CDR3 sequence (DNA): TGTGCCATCAGTGAGAGCGGGGGGCGGCAGCCCCAGCATTTT. This encodes CAISESGGRQPQHF.

V is TRBV16 and J is TRBJ1-5; D uncertain. The CDR3 totals 14 residues. In germline, CDR1 is KGHSY, CDR2 FQNENV. V lost 4 bases to trimming and J lost 5 bases, with 12 bases between them. The CDR3 spells CASSPQLGDQPQHF. CDR3 sequence (DNA): TGTGCCAGCAGCCCTCAGCTCGGGGATCAGCCCCAGCATTTT.

The rearrangement uses TRBV7-2 and TRBJ1-3; the D gene is possibly TRBD1 (6 bases). The CDR3 has 16 amino acids. The germline CDR1 and CDR2 sequences are SGHTA and FQGNSA. Trimming left V 5 bases short and J 2 bases short, with 16 bases between. The CDR3 DNA is TGTGCCAGCAGCGGACACAGGGTAAATACTGGAAACACCATATATTTT. It codes for CASSGHRVNTGNTIYF. The full variable domain, with the rest looked up from reference TRBV7-2 and TRBJ1-3, is GAGVSQSPSNKVTEKGKDVELRCDPISGHTALYWYRQSLGQGLEFLIYFQGNSAPDKSGLPSDRFSAERTGGSVSTLTIQRTQQEDSAVYLCASSGHRVNTGNTIYFGEGSWLTVV.

V and J are TRBV4-2 and TRBJ2-3; 8 bases are shared with TRBD2. The V and J ends lost 0 bases and 6 bases, in that order; junction bases with no gene match: 5. Germline V CDR1 and CDR2: LGHNA, YNFKEQ. This CDR3 is 15 amino acids long. CDR3 residues: CASSQDPRLADTQYF. The CDR3 bases are TGTGCCAGCAGCCAAGATCCCCGACTAGCGGATACGCAGTATTTT.

This sequence joins TRBV2 and TRBJ2-3, with TRBD2 matching over 13 bases. With 6 bases clipped from V and 3 bases from J, the junction kept 6 bases outside the gene matches. The germline V gene encodes CDR1 SNHLY and CDR2 FYNNEI. This CDR3 comprises 16 residues. As DNA, the CDR3 is TGTGCCAGCAGGGGGACGACTAGCGGGGGGACAGATACGCAGTATTTT. As protein: CASRGTTSGGTDTQYF.

V is TRBV5-1 and J is TRBJ1-2; TRBD1 is a possible D gene (6 bases). Germline-derived CDR1 and CDR2 are SGHRS and YFSETQ. V gave up 0 bases and J gave up 4 bases, with 10 bases separating them. The CDR3 is 14 amino acids. The CDR3 here is CASSLEDRSYGYTF. CDR3 in DNA: TGCGCCAGCAGCTTGGAGGACAGATCCTATGGCTACACCTTC.

The V and J genes are TRBV5-5 and TRBJ2-7; weak D call: TRBD1 (5 bases). Germline values: CDR1 SGHKS, CDR2 YYEKEE (reference sequence). With 5 bases removed from V and 4 bases from J, the gap between germline ends came to 10 bases. This CDR3 spans 12 amino acids. This CDR3 reads CASSRTSYEQYF. As DNA, the CDR3 is TGTGCCAGCAGTCGGACAAGTTACGAGCAGTACTTC.

The genes are TRBV6-5 and TRBJ2-7; 7 nucleotides align to TRBD1. V gave up 6 bases and J gave up 2 bases; unmatched junction bases: 10. The CDR3 runs to 15 residues. CDR1 and CDR2 (germline): MNHEY, SVGAGI. CDR3 sequence reads: CASRRPGGQTYEQYF. Written as DNA, the CDR3 is TGTGCCAGCAGGCGCCCAGGGGGTCAGACCTACGAGCAGTACTTC.

The gene calls are TRBV16 and TRBJ2-7; D is possibly TRBD1 (5 bases). The CDR3 length is 14 residues. Looked up from germline, CDR1 is KGHSY and CDR2 is FQNENV. Trimming shortened V by 0 bases and J by 4 bases, and 10 bases separated the two germline ends. The CDR3 is CASSQSAGSYEQYF. The DNA of the CDR3 is TGTGCCAGCAGCCAATCTGCAGGGTCGTACGAGCAGTACTTC.

CDR3 sequence: CASSSDRGTYEQYF. CDR3 in DNA: TGTGCCAGCAGTTCGGACAGGGGAACCTACGAGCAGTACTTC. The genes are TRBV6-5 and TRBJ2-7; 9 nucleotides match TRBD1. Germline CDR1 MNHEY, CDR2 SVGAGI. Trimming removed 4 bases from V and 2 bases from J; junction bases left unmatched: 3. This CDR3 contains 14 residues.